Listed below are T cell receptor beta chains from one sample, sequenced in a study of control samples from healthy donors and cancer patients. Using immunoSEQ multiplex PCR, the repertoire was profiled, and TCRdb retains in-frame clones only, with some absent. Found here are 100,000 to 150,000 clones, approximately 91% of them singletons; the top ten hold about 3.2%. Sequencing was done on a sample of blood. The origin of the receptors is a middle-aged man in good health. Each CDR3 is given with its conserved first and last residue. The order of the fields is D gene, clone size, J gene, V gene, CDR3 protein, CDR3 DNA. D genes are given only for firm matches. The size entry is marked missing in some rows and otherwise reads once, few, many or a size class.

. | . | TRBJ1-5 | TRBV2 | CASSESGGSRQPQHF | TGTGCCAGCAGTGAGTCAGGAGGGAGTCGGCAGCCCCAGCATTTT
TRBD1 | once | TRBJ1-2 | TRBV3-1/TRBV3-2 | CASSQMDRFVYGYTF | TGTGCCAGCAGCCAGATGGACAGGTTCGTTTATGGCTACACCTTC
. | . | TRBJ1-4 | TRBV11-2 | CASSFGSSGPNEKLFF | TGTGCCAGCAGCTTCGGGAGCTCCGGGCCTAATGAAAAACTGTTTTTT
. | . | TRBJ2-5 | TRBV5-1 | CASSLGVWGRETQYF | TGCGCCAGCAGCTTGGGGGTATGGGGGAGAGAGACCCAGTACTTC
. | . | TRBJ1-5 | TRBV10-3 | CAIRQGSNQPQHF | TGTGCCATCAGGCAGGGGAGCAATCAGCCCCAGCATTTT
TRBD1 | . | TRBJ2-1 | TRBV7-9 | CASSLAGTGYGNEQFF | TGTGCCAGCAGCTTAGCAGGGACAGGGTACGGCAATGAGCAGTTCTTC
. | once | TRBJ1-1 | TRBV12-3/TRBV12-4 | CASRDGGAEAFF | TGTGCCAGCAGGGATGGAGGGGCTGAAGCTTTCTTT
TRBD1 | once | TRBJ1-6 | TRBV19 | CASTRTGANSPLHF | TGTGCCAGTACTCGGACAGGGGCGAATTCACCCCTCCACTTT
. | . | TRBJ1-2 | TRBV2 | CASSPVRAGTLNYGYTF | TGTGCCAGCAGCCCAGTAAGGGCCGGAACGCTTAACTATGGCTACACCTTC
. | once | TRBJ1-6 | TRBV18 | CASSPPGPNNSPLHF | TGTGCCAGCTCACCACCGGGTCCTAATAATTCACCCCTCCACTTT
. | . | TRBJ1-1 | TRBV18 | CASSVSMNTEAFF | TGTGCCAGCTCAGTCTCCATGAACACTGAAGCTTTCTTT
. | . | TRBJ2-1 | TRBV5-1 | CASSLTGSASEQFF | TGCGCCAGCAGCTTGACCGGGTCTGCCAGTGAGCAGTTCTTC
. | . | TRBJ2-4 | TRBV5-1 | CASSLADGNIQYF | TGCGCCAGCAGCTTGGCCGACGGAAACATTCAGTACTTC
TRBD1 | . | TRBJ2-2 | TRBV7-8 | CASTWTGRSTGELFF | TGTGCCAGCACATGGACAGGGAGAAGCACCGGGGAGCTGTTTTTT
. | . | TRBJ1-6 | TRBV7-9 | CASSLARGTNSPLHF | TGTGCCAGCAGCTTAGCCCGGGGAACCAATTCACCCCTCCACTTT
TRBD2 | . | TRBJ2-5 | TRBV5-1 | CASKLAGEETQYF | TGCGCCAGCAAACTAGCGGGAGAAGAGACCCAGTACTTC
TRBD1 | . | TRBJ2-7 | TRBV11-2 | CASSEKGAYEQYF | TGTGCCAGCAGCGAGAAGGGGGCGTACGAGCAGTACTTC
TRBD1 | . | TRBJ1-4 | TRBV11-2 | CASSRTGGKEKLFF | TGTGCCAGCAGCCGGACAGGGGGAAAGGAAAAACTGTTTTTT
. | few | TRBJ1-2 | TRBV6-1 | CASSEGTNPAAYGYTF | TGTGCCAGCAGTGAGGGGACAAATCCGGCGGCCTATGGCTACACCTTC
. | . | TRBJ2-7 | TRBV5-1 | CASSLAPDTYEQYF | TGCGCCAGCAGCTTGGCGCCGGACACCTACGAGCAGTACTTC
TRBD1 | . | TRBJ1-2 | TRBV9 | CASSLQGAFGYTF | TGTGCCAGCAGCCTACAGGGGGCGTTTGGCTACACCTTC
. | . | TRBJ1-2 | TRBV28 | CASSFPTGPPYGYTF | TGTGCCAGCAGTTTTCCGACAGGCCCCCCTTATGGCTACACCTTC
. | . | TRBJ1-1 | TRBV11-2 | CASSTPRAGGEAFF | TGTGCCAGCAGCACCCCGAGGGCAGGAGGTGAAGCTTTCTTT
. | . | TRBJ1-1 | TRBV2 | CAIMKNTEAFF | TGTGCCATCATGAAGAACACTGAAGCTTTCTTT
TRBD2 | . | TRBJ2-7 | TRBV4-1 | CASSQLAEEYEQYF | TGCGCCAGCAGCCAACTAGCGGAGGAGTACGAGCAGTACTTC
. | . | TRBJ2-7 | TRBV5-8 | CASSPPGTYALEQYF | TGTGCCAGCAGCCCCCCCGGAACGTACGCCCTTGAGCAGTACTTC
. | . | TRBJ2-2 | TRBV18 | CASSAGLNTGELFF | TGTGCCAGCTCAGCGGGACTCAACACCGGGGAGCTGTTTTTT
. | once | TRBJ2-5 | TRBV19 | CASSTLGAQETQYF | TGTGCCAGTAGTACCCTGGGGGCGCAAGAGACCCAGTACTTC
TRBD2 | . | TRBJ2-5 | TRBV5-5 | CASSSKRGGEELIRETQYF | TGTGCCAGCAGCTCCAAGCGGGGGGGAGAGGAGTTAATCAGGGAGACCCAGTACTTC
TRBD2 | few | TRBJ2-1 | TRBV5-1 | CASSPGLAGGYNEQFF | TGCGCCAGCAGCCCCGGACTAGCGGGGGGTTACAATGAGCAGTTCTTC
TRBD2 | . | TRBJ2-7 | TRBV5-1 | CASRSQQRTSESKNRHYEQYF | TGCGCCAGCAGATCCCAACAAAGGACTAGCGAAAGCAAAAACCGACACTACGAGCAGTACTTC
. | . | TRBJ1-1 | TRBV4-2 | CASSQDRETEAFF | TGTGCCAGCAGCCAAGACAGGGAGACTGAAGCTTTCTTT
TRBD1 | . | TRBJ2-2 | TRBV30 | CAWSGTGTGELFF | TGTGCCTGGAGTGGGACAGGCACCGGGGAGCTGTTTTTT
. | . | TRBJ2-5 | TRBV28 | CASSLSYRMGETQYF | TGTGCCAGCAGTTTATCATACAGGATGGGGGAGACCCAGTACTTC
. | . | TRBJ1-1 | TRBV12-3/TRBV12-4 | CASSPGRNTEAFF | TGTGCCAGCAGTCCCGGAAGGAACACTGAAGCTTTCTTT
TRBD1 | . | TRBJ1-2 | TRBV19 | CASSPTGGVNYGYTF | TGTGCCAGTAGCCCGACAGGGGGCGTCAACTATGGCTACACCTTC
TRBD2 | few | TRBJ2-1 | TRBV9 | CASSGLAGVSYNEQFF | TGTGCCAGCAGCGGACTAGCGGGGGTATCTTACAATGAGCAGTTCTTC
. | . | TRBJ2-3 | TRBV18 | CASSPGTRRTDTQYF | TGTGCCAGCTCACCAGGGACCCGACGGACAGATACGCAGTATTTT
. | . | TRBJ1-2 | TRBV28 | CASSPPWVWSYTF | TGTGCCAGCAGTCCCCCCTGGGTTTGGAGCTACACCTTC
TRBD1 | once | TRBJ2-3 | TRBV28 | CASSFGTGHVRDTQYF | TGTGCCAGCAGTTTTGGGACAGGGCACGTCCGGGATACGCAGTATTTT
TRBD2 | . | TRBJ2-7 | TRBV27 | CASWAGGTYEQYF | TGTGCCAGCTGGGCGGGGGGAACGTACGAGCAGTACTTC
. | . | TRBJ2-7 | TRBV28 | CASSTLYEQYF | TGTGCCAGCAGTACCCTATACGAGCAGTACTTC
. | . | TRBJ2-1 | TRBV7-2 | CASSITGSHFLPDDYEQFF | TGTGCCAGCAGCATAACAGGGAGTCACTTCCTTCCCGACGATTATGAGCAGTTCTTC
. | few | TRBJ2-3 | TRBV5-4 | CASSLGPPPIAQYF | TGTGCCAGCAGCTTGGGACCCCCTCCAATAGCGCAGTATTTT
. | . | TRBJ1-5 | TRBV19 | CASSNRDSLVRAQHF | TGTGCCAGTAGTAACAGGGATTCTCTTGTGAGAGCCCAGCATTTT
TRBD2 | . | TRBJ2-2 | TRBV15 | CATSRDKGTTNTGELFF | TGTGCCACCAGCAGAGATAAGGGGACTACGAACACCGGGGAGCTGTTTTTT
. | . | TRBJ2-2 | TRBV11-2 | CASSQEGVRRTGELFF | TGTGCCAGCAGCCAAGAAGGGGTTCGTCGTACCGGGGAGCTGTTTTTT
. | . | TRBJ2-1 | TRBV28 | CASRRTDSSYNEQFF | TGTGCCAGCAGAAGGACTGATAGCTCCTACAATGAGCAGTTCTTC
. | . | TRBJ1-2 | TRBV28 | CASRGLGSYGYTF | TGTGCCAGCCGGGGTTTAGGGAGCTATGGCTACACCTTC
TRBD1 | . | TRBJ1-1 | TRBV5-1 | CASSSGDRGTEAFF | TGCGCCAGCAGCTCTGGAGACAGGGGCACTGAAGCTTTCTTT
. | . | TRBJ2-2 | TRBV5-1 | CASSPSVGTTNTGELFF | TGCGCCAGCAGCCCCTCAGTGGGGACCACCAACACCGGGGAGCTGTTTTTT
. | . | TRBJ2-6 | TRBV4-1 | CASSHPGAGANVLTF | TGCGCCAGCAGCCACCCAGGGGCTGGGGCCAACGTCCTGACTTTC
. | . | TRBJ1-1 | TRBV5-6 | CASSLGGGTEAFF | TGTGCCAGCAGCTTGGGGGGGGGCACTGAAGCTTTCTTT
TRBD2 | few | TRBJ2-1 | TRBV2 | CASSTDWTSGNNEQFF | TGTGCCAGCAGTACCGATTGGACTAGCGGAAACAATGAGCAGTTCTTC
TRBD1 | . | TRBJ2-7 | TRBV11-1 | CASSFSTGGYEQYF | TGTGCCAGCAGCTTCTCTACAGGGGGCTACGAGCAGTACTTC
. | once | TRBJ2-3 | TRBV11-2 | CASSPEFTDTQYF | TGTGCCAGCAGTCCTGAGTTCACAGATACGCAGTATTTT
TRBD1 | . | TRBJ1-1 | TRBV7-6 | CASSLVTGVNTEAFF | TGTGCCAGCAGCTTAGTAACAGGGGTGAACACTGAAGCTTTCTTT